Listed below are T cell receptor beta chains from one sample, sequenced in a study of blood T cell repertoires in COVID-19. The repertoire was sequenced with immunoSEQ multiplex PCR; TCRdb's copy has only in-frame clones and lacks some. This sample has about 250,000 clones, with roughly four fifths found just once. Material: peripheral blood. Receptor source: a person aged 65 to 85 with COVID-19, enrolled during active disease. Both conserved end residues are part of each CDR3.

>TRBV2
CASSERAYRGHSNQPQHF
>TRBV28
CASSSQGKANYGYTF
>TRBV6-5
CASRTSGRETQYF
>TRBV7-8
CASSLPLETQYF
>TRBV7-2
CASSSSTGVSNQPQHF
>TRBV15
CATSRDWREYADTQYF
>TRBV21-1
CASSKSGHALPQETQYF
>TRBV5-8
CASSSFRYGYTF
>TRBV28
CASSRTGGWEQFF
>TRBV15
CATSRGRVSGNTIYF
>TRBV18
CASSPPDSGYPYF
>TRBV7-3
CASSLSRLPNEQFF
>TRBV7-9
CASSLVGGGQPQHF
>TRBV28
CASSLSGGANEKLFF
>TRBV7-2
CASSPSTGISGYTF
>TRBV6-4
CASSVPPGGGGANVLTF
>TRBV4-3
CASSQVQGPYEQYF
>TRBV9
CASARGNIQETQYF
>TRBV19
CASSPQGKNYGYTF
>TRBV7-2
CASSISGGSYNEQFF
>TRBV5-6
CASSLGLLGRVSEKLFF
>TRBV6-1
CASSVHRNSGANVLTF
>TRBV19
CASSTFGGPSNQPQHF
>TRBV11-1
CASSSASGGLRPDTQYF
>TRBV4-3
CASSPAPDRLNSPLHF
>TRBV7-2
CASSLQAGGRDTQYF
>TRBV6-5
CASSPDDSRGYTF
>TRBV6-1
CASSELFSAQYF
>TRBV7-2
CASSLGANGYGYTF
>TRBV6-6
CASSRNRDRANNSPLHF
>TRBV11-2
CASSNTGYEQYF
>TRBV5-4
CALAGDLEGYTF
>TRBV6-2/TRBV6-3
CASSYGVEGNSPLHF
>TRBV3-1/TRBV3-2
CASSRRQDQETQYF
>TRBV3-1/TRBV3-2
CASSRRGSYEQYF
>TRBV30
CAWSRTGPESPLHF
>TRBV7-9
CASSLEVGGFNYEQYF
>TRBV5-6
CASSFRDRGFIGYGYTF
>TRBV5-4
CASSSRSGVPPYEQYF
>TRBV19
CASSITMGQGYSVSEQYF
>TRBV10-2
CASRAHLAAEANEQFF
>TRBV10-3
CAISEGTGYNQPQHF
>TRBV7-8
CASSAVISGNNQPQHF
>TRBV7-2
CASSLVGGQYNEQFF
>TRBV7-9
CASSLASGQGITEAFF
>TRBV6-6
CASSPAGGASGNTIYF
>TRBV28
CASSDGTGRHPLHF
>TRBV4-1
CASSQRQGGDSPLHF
>TRBV6-2/TRBV6-3
CASSARRDTRSNQPQHF
>TRBV6-5
CASSYSGTLETQYF
>TRBV19
CASSGPSGSYNEQFF
>TRBV7-9
CASRKWGGNTDTQYF
>TRBV5-1
CASSALTSGESTDTQYF